One sample yielded the 31 T cell receptor beta chains listed below, sequenced in a study of identical twins. MiXCR was run by TCRdb on the 5' RACE reads, yielding one entry per CDR3 protein. The repertoire consists of fewer than 650,000 distinct CDR3 sequences, with 7.1% occurring once and the leading ten covering about 1.6%. These data are also associated with another study on yellow fever vaccine responses in identical twins.

The sample taken for sequencing was PBMCs. The receptors shown here come from a woman younger than 35 in good health.

The chain employs TRBV28 and TRBJ2-1; D is possibly TRBD1 (6 bases). The CDR3 runs to 18 residues. CDR1 and CDR2 from the germline V gene are MDHEN and SYDVKM. Trimming removed 6 bases at V and 0 bases at J, with 21 bases between. The chain's CDR3 is CASSPPPGQRPSYNEQFF. CDR3 coding DNA: TGTGCCAGCAGCCCCCCACCGGGACAACGACCCTCCTACAATGAGCAGTTCTTC.

The chain recombines TRBV5-8 with TRBJ2-5, with 8 bases lining up with TRBD2. The length of the CDR3 is 17 residues. V lost 9 bases to trimming and J lost 4 bases; unmatched junction nucleotides: 20. Germline V gene lookup returns CDR1 SGHTS and CDR2 YDEGEE. Here the CDR3 DNA reads TGTGCCACTCCGAGACTAGCGAAACTCGGTTGGGGAGAGACCCAGTACTTC. Translation gives CATPRLAKLGWGETQYF.

The chain combines TRBV12-3 or TRBV12-4 with TRBJ2-3; 12 nucleotides match TRBD2. The length of the CDR3 is 15 residues. Trimming removed 6 bases from V and 4 bases from J; junction bases left unmatched: 5. Written as DNA, the CDR3 is TGTGCCAGCAGGCTGCTAGCGGGGGGGTCAGATACGCAGTATTTT. Protein: CASRLLAGGSDTQYF.

This sequence joins TRBV4-2 and TRBJ2-7; a weak D match, TRBD1 (6 bases). The germline CDR1 and CDR2 sequences are LGHNA and YNFKEQ. Between the trimmed V and J ends, which lost 0 bases and 1 base, there was a span of 10 bases. CDR3 size: 15 residues. The CDR3 spells CASSQDWGRSYEQYV. Here the CDR3 DNA reads TGTGCCAGCAGCCAAGATTGGGGGCGTTCCTACGAGCAGTACGTC.

V is TRBV12-3 or TRBV12-4 and J is TRBJ2-3; no firm D call. The V end lost 6 bases, the J end lost 0 bases, and 10 bases lay between the germline ends. The CDR3 contains 14 residues. The CDR3 spells CASRLGFSTDTQYF. For the CDR3, the DNA is TGTGCCAGCAGGCTGGGATTTAGCACAGATACGCAGTATTTT.

This clonotype has ten or more counts. The rearrangement uses TRBV5-1 and TRBJ1-5; no clear D gene. This CDR3 contains 14 residues. V dropped 4 bases and J dropped 6 bases, with 14 bases sitting between them. Germline lookup yields CDR1 SGHRS and CDR2 YFSETQ. The CDR3 loop is CASSPGEGSQPQHF. The CDR3 nucleotides are TGCGCCAGCAGCCCCGGGGAGGGCTCTCAGCCCCAGCATTTT.

This clonotype was seen a handful of times. The genes are TRBV5-1 and TRBJ1-1; 10 bases line up with TRBD1. CDR3 size: 17 residues. V was clipped by 2 bases and J by 3 bases; unmatched bases: 10. The germline V gene has CDR1 SGHRS and CDR2 YFSETQ. As DNA, the CDR3 is TGCGCCAGCAGCTTTCGTCGGACAGGGGGAGAGGACACTGAAGCTTTCTTT. Its protein product is CASSFRRTGGEDTEAFF.

At least ten counts were recorded for this clonotype. The V and J genes are TRBV9 and TRBJ2-3; maybe TRBD2 (6 bases). Trimming cost V 3 bases and J 2 bases, with 16 bases left between them. The CDR3 totals 16 residues. The germline CDR1 and CDR2 sequences are SGDLS and YYNGEE. The CDR3 spells CASSATGTLLTDTQYF. DNA for the CDR3: TGTGCCAGCAGCGCCACCGGGACTCTACTCACAGATACGCAGTATTTT.

This clonotype has only a few counts. V gene TRBV5-1 combines with J gene TRBJ2-1; D is unclear. The length of the CDR3 is 16 residues. V was trimmed by 1 base and J by 2 bases, leaving 13 bases between them. In germline, CDR1 is SGHRS, CDR2 YFSETQ. This CDR3 reads CASSLLRAKTYNEQFF. In nucleotides, the CDR3 is TGCGCCAGCAGCTTGCTACGAGCTAAGACCTACAATGAGCAGTTCTTC.

This clonotype turned up a few times. The V gene is TRBV5-6, the J gene TRBJ2-3, with D maybe TRBD1 (7 bases). The CDR3 loop spans 14 amino acids. Germline-derived CDR1 and CDR2 are SGHDT and YYEEEE. The ends were cut back, 3 bases at V and 3 bases at J, with 11 bases in the middle. The CDR3 DNA follows: TGTGCCAGCAGCTCCAGGGGGGAGACAGATACGCAGTATTTT. This gives the protein CASSSRGETDTQYF. The complete variable domain, with remaining parts taken from reference TRBV5-6 and TRBJ2-3, reads DAGVTQSPTHLIKTRGQQVTLRCSPKSGHDTVSWYQQALGQGPQFIFQYYEEEERQRGNFPDRFSGHQFPNYSSELNVNALLLGDSALYLCASSSRGETDTQYFGPGTRLTVL.

This clonotype was observed many times. V usage is TRBV5-1 and J usage is TRBJ2-5; D remains ambiguous. Looked up from germline, CDR1 is SGHRS and CDR2 is YFSETQ. The CDR3 covers 17 residues. The germline V and J ends were trimmed by 4 bases and 1 base, with 20 bases remaining between them. The CDR3 loop is CASSRNGRQWVQETQYF. The CDR3 nucleotides are TGCGCCAGCAGCCGCAATGGACGCCAATGGGTCCAAGAGACCCAGTACTTC. Full variable domain (rest looked up from reference TRBV5-1 and TRBJ2-5): KAGVTQTPRYLIKTRGQQVTLSCSPISGHRSVSWYQQTPGQGLQFLFEYFSETQRNKGNFPGRFSGRQFSNSRSEMNVSTLELGDSALYLCASSRNGRQWVQETQYFGPGTRLLVL.

The gene calls are TRBV11-2 and TRBJ2-3; TRBD2 matches at 11 bases. The V gene end was trimmed by 0 bases and the J gene end by 6 bases; junction bases not matched to a gene: 14. CDR1 is SGHAT and CDR2 is FQNNGV in the germline V gene. This CDR3 spans 19 amino acids. The DNA of the CDR3 is TGTGCCAGCAGCTTAGAGGCTAGCGGGAGGCCTCTCGGGTCGGATACGCAGTATTTT. It translates to CASSLEASGRPLGSDTQYF. The whole variable domain, filled in from reference TRBV11-2 and TRBJ2-3, reads EAGVAQSPRYKIIEKRQSVAFWCNPISGHATLYWYQQILGQGPKLLIQFQNNGVVDDSQLPKDRFSAERLKGVDSTLKIQPAKLEDSAVYLCASSLEASGRPLGSDTQYFGPGTRLTVL.

The sample holds a few counts of this clonotype. The gene calls are TRBV5-1 and TRBJ2-4, with D unresolved. In germline, CDR1 is SGHRS, CDR2 YFSETQ. There are 12 residues in the CDR3. Between the trimmed V and J ends, which lost 1 base and 7 bases, there was a span of 6 bases. In DNA form, the CDR3 reads TGCGCCAGCAGCTTGAACGAGAACATTCAGTACTTC. It yields the protein CASSLNENIQYF.

This clonotype was counted a few times. The chain joins TRBV12-3 or TRBV12-4 to TRBJ2-7, with 8 positions matching TRBD1. The length of the CDR3 is 14 residues. V gave up 5 bases and J gave up 2 bases; unmatched junction bases: 5. The CDR3 DNA follows: TGTGCCAGCAGTGCCGGGGACAGGACCTACGAGCAGTACTTC. Translation: CASSAGDRTYEQYF.

This clonotype appeared a few times. V and J are TRBV12-3 or TRBV12-4 and TRBJ2-1; TRBD2 matches at 8 bases. The CDR3 runs 17 residues. The junction had 10 bases not matched to a gene; V was cut back by 4 bases and J by 2 bases. CDR3 protein: CASSSHSIAGPYNEQFF. The CDR3 coding sequence is TGTGCCAGCAGTTCTCATTCCATAGCGGGACCCTACAATGAGCAGTTCTTC.

This clonotype was counted at least ten times. J is TRBJ1-5 and V is TRBV5-1; D is ambiguous. CDR3 length: 15 residues. The germline V gene encodes CDR1 SGHRS and CDR2 YFSETQ. The V end was cut by 5 bases, the J end by 1 base, with 13 bases between. CDR3 region: CASSKEAGSNQPQHF. The CDR3 DNA is TGCGCCAGCAGTAAAGAGGCTGGGAGCAATCAGCCCCAGCATTTT.

This clonotype occurred many times. The J gene is TRBJ2-3, the V gene TRBV7-9; possibly TRBD2 for D (6 bases). CDR1 SEHNR and CDR2 FQNEAQ come from the germline V gene (reference sequence). The V end lost 6 bases, the J end lost 0 bases, and 16 bases lay between the germline ends. The CDR3 extends over 16 amino acids. The CDR3 bases are TGTGCCAGCAGTCAATCGGGAGTCGGGAGCACAGATACGCAGTATTTT. This sequence encodes CASSQSGVGSTDTQYF.

This clonotype was counted a single time. The CDR3 DNA reads TGTGCCAGCACCACCCGGGCGGGAGGGAGCTCCTACAATGAGCAGTTCTTC. This translates into CASTTRAGGSSYNEQFF. The chain has TRBV3-1 and TRBJ2-1, with 9 bases fitting TRBD2. V was clipped by 7 bases and J by 0 bases; unmatched bases: 10. The CDR3 length is 17 residues. The germline gives CDR1 LGHDT, CDR2 YNNKEL (reference sequence).

The V call is TRBV7-6, the J call TRBJ2-7, with a weak D call TRBD2 (7 bases). CDR3 size: 16 residues. V gave up 0 bases and J gave up 5 bases, with 17 bases separating them. Germline assignment: CDR1 SGHVS and CDR2 FNYEAQ. The CDR3 loop reads CASSLAVGGARDEQYF. The CDR3 DNA sequence: TGTGCCAGCAGCTTAGCAGTAGGGGGGGCAAGAGACGAGCAGTACTTC.

The chain couples TRBV5-1 to TRBJ1-1; D gene uncertain. Per the germline V gene, CDR1 is SGHRS and CDR2 is YFSETQ. CDR3 length equals 15 residues. The V and J ends lost 2 bases and 1 base respectively, with 12 bases between them. CDR3: CASSLRDGPNTEAFF. The CDR3 bases are TGCGCCAGCAGCTTAAGAGACGGCCCGAACACTGAAGCTTTCTTT.

The rearrangement uses TRBV10-3 and TRBJ2-1; 8 positions match TRBD1. There are 14 residues in the CDR3. CDR1 is ENHRY, CDR2 SYGVKD, per germline. The V and J ends lost 8 bases and 4 bases, in that order; junction bases with no gene match: 7. CDR3 sequence reads: CAIGGQGYYNEQFF. CDR3 nucleotides: TGTGCCATCGGCGGACAGGGCTATTACAATGAGCAGTTCTTC.

Points on this clonotype: A read error may explain this, as a much larger clone is one base away. The J gene is TRBJ2-1, the V gene TRBV20-1; weak D call: TRBD2 (7 bases). This CDR3 has 16 residues. From germline, CDR1 is DFQATT and CDR2 SNEGSKA (reference sequence). The CDR3 protein is CCARGRSGGHYNEQFF. The CDR3 bases are TGCTGTGCTAGGGGACGGTCGGGGGGCCACTACAATGAGCAGTTCTTC.

The V and J genes are TRBV29-1 and TRBJ1-1; D is possibly TRBD1 (5 bases). The germline V gene has CDR1 SQVTM and CDR2 ANQGSEA. Between the trimmed V and J ends, which lost 2 bases and 4 bases, there was a span of 8 bases. This CDR3 spans 12 amino acids. The CDR3 loop is CSVETGVTEAFF. In DNA, the CDR3 is TGCAGCGTTGAAACGGGGGTCACTGAAGCTTTCTTT.

In this sample, this clonotype turned up many times. This sequence joins TRBV27 and TRBJ2-1; 9 bases fit TRBD2. The V segment lost 5 bases and the J segment 6 bases; nucleotides outside the gene matches: 14. Germline V gene data show CDR1 as MNHEY and CDR2 as SMNVEV (reference sequence). This CDR3 has 17 amino acids. The CDR3 nucleotides are TGTGCCAGCAGTAACCACTTAGCGGGAGAGTTCAGCAATGAGCAGTTCTTC. This codes for CASSNHLAGEFSNEQFF.

Comment on this clonotype: Possible read error: a much larger clone is one base away. Here the CDR3 DNA reads TGTGCCAGCTGCTTAGCCGGACAGGGGAACTACGAGCAGTACTTC. It specifies CASCLAGQGNYEQYF. The rearrangement joins TRBV7-9 to TRBJ2-7, with 9 bases lining up with TRBD1. The CDR3 is 15 residues long. Germline CDR1 is SEHNR and CDR2 is FQNEAQ (reference sequence).

The chain recombines TRBV29-1 with TRBJ2-2, with D unresolved. The germline V and J ends were trimmed by 5 bases and 1 base, with 5 bases remaining between them. This CDR3 has 12 amino acids. CDR1 SQVTM and CDR2 ANQGSEA come from the germline V gene. Here the CDR3 reads CSVNRNTGELFF. DNA for the CDR3: TGCAGCGTTAATAGGAACACCGGGGAGCTGTTTTTT.

The chain links TRBV3-1 to TRBJ2-7, with D perhaps TRBD1 (5 bases). The CDR3 contains 15 residues. Germline V gene sequence: CDR1 LGHDT, CDR2 YNNKEL (reference sequence). Trimming pared 2 bases from V and 3 bases from J, leaving 14 bases between. This CDR3 is CASSQLPDRNYEQYF. The CDR3 region has the DNA TGTGCCAGCAGCCAACTCCCTGACAGAAACTACGAGCAGTACTTC.

This clonotype was picked up many times. The chain combines TRBV4-1 with TRBJ1-1, with D uncertain. Germline V gives CDR1 MGHRA, CDR2 YSYEKL. The CDR3 is 13 amino acids. Trimming cost V 3 bases and J 4 bases, with 9 bases left between them. The CDR3 DNA reads TGCGCCAGCAGCCATAGGAGAATCACTGAAGCTTTCTTT. It yields the protein CASSHRRITEAFF.

This clonotype showed up just a few times. This chain connects TRBV10-3 to TRBJ1-1; D is perhaps TRBD1 (5 bases). The germline V gene encodes CDR1 ENHRY and CDR2 SYGVKD. Between the trimmed V and J ends, which lost 2 bases and 6 bases, there was a span of 7 bases. The CDR3 has 12 residues. CDR3 loop: CAISEGTPEAFF. CDR3 DNA: TGTGCCATCAGTGAGGGGACCCCTGAAGCTTTCTTT.

V usage is TRBV3-1 and J usage is TRBJ2-3, with 13 bases aligning to TRBD2. The germline V gene has CDR1 LGHDT and CDR2 YNNKEL (reference sequence). The CDR3 is 16 amino acids. Trimming took 4 bases from V and 6 from J; bases not matched to a gene: 7. CDR3 protein: CASSLRTSGGGDTQYF. CDR3 in DNA: TGTGCCAGCAGCCTACGTACTAGCGGGGGGGGGGATACGCAGTATTTT.

The V call is TRBV28, the J call TRBJ2-5; the D gene could be TRBD1 or TRBD2 (6 bases each). The germline gives CDR1 MDHEN, CDR2 SYDVKM. The CDR3 totals 15 residues. The ends were cut back, 7 bases at V and 1 base at J, with 16 bases in the middle. DNA of the CDR3: TGTGCCAGCACGGACAGCCGGAGGGTCCAAGAGACCCAGTACTTC. Protein: CASTDSRRVQETQYF.